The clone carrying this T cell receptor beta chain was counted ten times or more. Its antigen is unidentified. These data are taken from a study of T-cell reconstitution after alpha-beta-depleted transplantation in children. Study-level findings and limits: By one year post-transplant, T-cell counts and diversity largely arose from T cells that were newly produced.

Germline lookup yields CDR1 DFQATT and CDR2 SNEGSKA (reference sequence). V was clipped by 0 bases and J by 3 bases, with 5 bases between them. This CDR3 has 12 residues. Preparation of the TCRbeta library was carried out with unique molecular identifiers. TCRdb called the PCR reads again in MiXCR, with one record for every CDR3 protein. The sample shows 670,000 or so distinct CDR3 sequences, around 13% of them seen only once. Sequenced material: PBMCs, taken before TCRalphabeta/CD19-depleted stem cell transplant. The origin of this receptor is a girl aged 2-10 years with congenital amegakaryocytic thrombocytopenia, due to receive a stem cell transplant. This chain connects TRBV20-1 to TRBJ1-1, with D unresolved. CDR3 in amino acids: CSARDRHTEAFF. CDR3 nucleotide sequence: TGCAGTGCTAGAGATCGGCACACTGAAGCTTTCTTT.